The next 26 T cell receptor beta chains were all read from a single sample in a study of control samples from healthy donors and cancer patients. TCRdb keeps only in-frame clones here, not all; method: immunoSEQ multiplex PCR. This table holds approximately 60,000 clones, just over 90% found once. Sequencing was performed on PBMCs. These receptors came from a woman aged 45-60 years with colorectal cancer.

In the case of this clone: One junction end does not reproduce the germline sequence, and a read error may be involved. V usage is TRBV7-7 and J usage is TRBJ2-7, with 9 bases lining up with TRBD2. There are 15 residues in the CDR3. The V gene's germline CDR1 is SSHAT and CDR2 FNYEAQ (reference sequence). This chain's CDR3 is CASSYRLADTYEQYF. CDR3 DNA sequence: TGTGCTAGCAGCTACCGACTAGCGGATACCTACGAGCAGTACTTC.

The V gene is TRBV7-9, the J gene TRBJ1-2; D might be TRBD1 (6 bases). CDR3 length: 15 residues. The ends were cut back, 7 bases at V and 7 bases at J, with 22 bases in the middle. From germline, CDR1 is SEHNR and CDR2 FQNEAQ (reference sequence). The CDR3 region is CASTYGLTGGLGYTF. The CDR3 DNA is TGTGCCAGCACTTACGGACTGACGGGGGGCCTTGGCTACACCTTC.

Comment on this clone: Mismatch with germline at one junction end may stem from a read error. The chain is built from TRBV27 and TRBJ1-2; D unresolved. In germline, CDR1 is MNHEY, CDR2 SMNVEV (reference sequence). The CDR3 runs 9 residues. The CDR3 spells CASSSSKNF. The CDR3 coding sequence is TGTGCCAGCAGTTCCTCAAAAAACTTC.

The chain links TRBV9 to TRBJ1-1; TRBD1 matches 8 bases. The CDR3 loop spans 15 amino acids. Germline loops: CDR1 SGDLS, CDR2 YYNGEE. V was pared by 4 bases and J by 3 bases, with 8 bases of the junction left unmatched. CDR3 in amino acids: CASSLGQARDTEAFF. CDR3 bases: TGTGCCAGCAGCTTGGGACAGGCCAGGGACACTGAAGCTTTCTTT. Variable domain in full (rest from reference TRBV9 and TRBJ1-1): DSGVTQTPKHLITATGQRVTLRCSPRSGDLSVYWYQQSLDQGLQFLIQYYNGEERAKGNILERFSAQQFPDLHSELNLSSLELGDSALYFCASSLGQARDTEAFFGQGTRLTVV.

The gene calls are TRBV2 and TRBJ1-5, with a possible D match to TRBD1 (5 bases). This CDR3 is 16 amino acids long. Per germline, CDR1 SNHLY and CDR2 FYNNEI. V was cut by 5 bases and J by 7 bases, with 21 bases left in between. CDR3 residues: CASSLGLGAAGQPQHF. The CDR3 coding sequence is TGTGCCAGCAGTTTGGGGCTCGGAGCGGCGGGGCAGCCCCAGCATTTT.

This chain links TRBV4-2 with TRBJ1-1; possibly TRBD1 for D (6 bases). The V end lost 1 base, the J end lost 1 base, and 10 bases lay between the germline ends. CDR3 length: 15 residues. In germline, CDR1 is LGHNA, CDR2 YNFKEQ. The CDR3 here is CASSQGGRQNTEAFF. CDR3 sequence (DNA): TGTGCCAGCAGCCAAGGGGGGCGTCAGAACACTGAAGCTTTCTTT.

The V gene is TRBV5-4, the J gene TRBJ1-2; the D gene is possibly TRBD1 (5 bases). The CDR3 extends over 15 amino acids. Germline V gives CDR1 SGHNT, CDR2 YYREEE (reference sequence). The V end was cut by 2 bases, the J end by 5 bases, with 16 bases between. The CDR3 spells CASSFWTAPGYGYTF. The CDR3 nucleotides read TGTGCCAGCAGCTTTTGGACCGCCCCAGGGTATGGCTACACCTTC. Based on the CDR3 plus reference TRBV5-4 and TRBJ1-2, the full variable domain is ETGVTQSPTHLIKTRGQQVTLRCSSQSGHNTVSWYQQALGQGPQFIFQYYREEENGRGNFPPRFSGLQFPNYSSELNVNALELDDSALYLCASSFWTAPGYGYTFGSGTRLTVV.

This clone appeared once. The CDR3 region is CASSSQTLSYNEQFF. CDR3 bases: TGCGCCAGCAGCTCCCAGACACTTTCCTACAATGAGCAGTTCTTC. V and J are TRBV5-1 and TRBJ2-1; no definite D call. CDR1 is SGHRS and CDR2 is YFSETQ in the germline V gene. This CDR3 spans 15 amino acids. The V end lost 3 bases, the J end lost 1 base, and 11 bases lay between the germline ends. The full variable domain, completed using reference TRBV5-1 and TRBJ2-1, is KAGVTQTPRYLIKTRGQQVTLSCSPISGHRSVSWYQQTPGQGLQFLFEYFSETQRNKGNFPGRFSGRQFSNSRSEMNVSTLELGDSALYLCASSSQTLSYNEQFFGPGTRLTVL.

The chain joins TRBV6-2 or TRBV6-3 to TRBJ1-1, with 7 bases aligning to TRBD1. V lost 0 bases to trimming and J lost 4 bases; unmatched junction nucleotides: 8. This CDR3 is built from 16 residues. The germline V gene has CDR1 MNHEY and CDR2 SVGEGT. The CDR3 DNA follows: TGTGCCAGCAGTTACTCCCTGACAGGGCTAACCACTGAAGCTTTCTTT. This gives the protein CASSYSLTGLTTEAFF.

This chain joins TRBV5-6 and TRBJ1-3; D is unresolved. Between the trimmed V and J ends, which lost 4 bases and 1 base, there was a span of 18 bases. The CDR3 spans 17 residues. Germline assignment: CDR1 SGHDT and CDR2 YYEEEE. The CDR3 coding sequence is TGTGCCAGCAGCAATATCCCCCTCGCGGGGTCTGGAAACACCATATATTTT. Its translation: CASSNIPLAGSGNTIYF.

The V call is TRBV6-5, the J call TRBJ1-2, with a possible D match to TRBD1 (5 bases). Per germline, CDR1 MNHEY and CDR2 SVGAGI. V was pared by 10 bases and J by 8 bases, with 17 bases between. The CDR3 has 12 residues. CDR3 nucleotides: TGTGCCAACATTCCAGGGTACAGGGGCTACACCTTC. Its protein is CANIPGYRGYTF.

Written as DNA, the CDR3 is TGTGCCAGCAGCGTGGACTTGAGCACTGAAGCTTTCTTT. Encoded protein: CASSVDLSTEAFF. The chain is built from TRBV9 and TRBJ1-1; D is unresolved. Trimming left V 2 bases short and J 4 bases short, with 9 bases between. This CDR3 has 13 residues. Germline loops: CDR1 SGDLS, CDR2 YYNGEE. Supplemented by reference TRBV9 and TRBJ1-1, the full variable domain reads DSGVTQTPKHLITATGQRVTLRCSPRSGDLSVYWYQQSLDQGLQFLIQYYNGEERAKGNILERFSAQQFPDLHSELNLSSLELGDSALYFCASSVDLSTEAFFGQGTRLTVV.

The DNA of the CDR3 is TGTGCCAGCAGCGTGGACTCGGCCCCCTATGGCTACACCTTC. Translation: CASSVDSAPYGYTF. The genes are TRBV9 and TRBJ1-2; D remains unclear. V dropped 2 bases and J dropped 4 bases, with 12 bases sitting between them. Germline V CDR1 and CDR2: SGDLS, YYNGEE. The CDR3 length is 14 residues.

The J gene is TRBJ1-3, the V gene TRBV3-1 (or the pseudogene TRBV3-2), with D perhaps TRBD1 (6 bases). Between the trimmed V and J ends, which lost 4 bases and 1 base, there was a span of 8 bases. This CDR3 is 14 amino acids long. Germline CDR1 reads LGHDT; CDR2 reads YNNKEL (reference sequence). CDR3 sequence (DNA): TGTGCCAGCAGCCGAGGGACATCTGGAAACACCATATATTTT. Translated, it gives CASSRGTSGNTIYF.

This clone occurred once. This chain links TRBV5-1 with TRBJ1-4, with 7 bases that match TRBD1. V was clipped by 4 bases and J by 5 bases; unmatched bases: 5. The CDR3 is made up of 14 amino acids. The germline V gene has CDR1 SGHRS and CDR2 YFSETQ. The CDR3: CASSPGTENEKLFF. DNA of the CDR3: TGCGCCAGCAGCCCCGGGACAGAGAATGAAAAACTGTTTTTT.

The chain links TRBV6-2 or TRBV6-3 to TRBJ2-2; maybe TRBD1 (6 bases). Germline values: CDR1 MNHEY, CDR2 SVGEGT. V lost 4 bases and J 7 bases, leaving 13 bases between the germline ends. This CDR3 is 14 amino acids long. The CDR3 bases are TGTGCCAGCAGTTTAAACAGGGCGGTCGGGGAGCTGTTTTTT. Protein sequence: CASSLNRAVGELFF.

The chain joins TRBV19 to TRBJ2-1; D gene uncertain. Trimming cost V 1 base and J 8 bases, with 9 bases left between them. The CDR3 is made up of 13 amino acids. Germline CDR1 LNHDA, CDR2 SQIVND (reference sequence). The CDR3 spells CASSIAVQYEQFF. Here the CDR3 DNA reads TGTGCCAGTAGTATAGCCGTACAGTATGAGCAGTTCTTC.

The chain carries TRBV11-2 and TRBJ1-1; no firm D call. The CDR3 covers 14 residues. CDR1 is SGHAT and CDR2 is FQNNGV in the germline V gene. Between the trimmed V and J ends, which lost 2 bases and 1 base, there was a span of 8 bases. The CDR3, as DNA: TGTGCCAGCAGCTTACAATCAGGGAACACTGAAGCTTTCTTT. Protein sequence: CASSLQSGNTEAFF.

CDR3: CASSLPGRVYEQYF. CDR3 sequence (DNA): TGTGCCAGCAGTCTCCCGGGCAGGGTCTACGAGCAGTACTTC. The chain combines TRBV6-2 or TRBV6-3 with TRBJ2-7, with D possibly being TRBD1 (5 bases). The V and J ends lost 5 bases and 3 bases respectively, with 14 bases between them. The CDR3 length is 14 residues. The germline V gene encodes CDR1 MNHEY and CDR2 SVGEGT.

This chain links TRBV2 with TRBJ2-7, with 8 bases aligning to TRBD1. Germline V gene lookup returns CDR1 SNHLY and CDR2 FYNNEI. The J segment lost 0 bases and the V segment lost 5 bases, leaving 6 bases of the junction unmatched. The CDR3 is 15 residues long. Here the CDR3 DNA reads TGTGCCAGCAGTCCTAGGGACAGGAACTCCTACGAGCAGTACTTC. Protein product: CASSPRDRNSYEQYF.

The CDR3 reads CAEDPDRAYNSPLHF. CDR3 nucleotide sequence: TGTGCAGAAGATCCGGACAGGGCTTATAATTCACCCCTCCACTTT. The chain has TRBV21-1 and TRBJ1-6; TRBD1, as called in the table, went unchecked against the DNA. TRBV21-1 is a documented pseudogene. This CDR3 is built from 15 residues.

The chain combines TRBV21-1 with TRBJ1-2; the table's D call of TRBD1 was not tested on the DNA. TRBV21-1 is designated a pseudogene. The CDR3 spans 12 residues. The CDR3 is CACQGQNYGYTF. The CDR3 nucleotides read TGTGCCTGTCAGGGACAGAACTATGGCTACACCTTC.

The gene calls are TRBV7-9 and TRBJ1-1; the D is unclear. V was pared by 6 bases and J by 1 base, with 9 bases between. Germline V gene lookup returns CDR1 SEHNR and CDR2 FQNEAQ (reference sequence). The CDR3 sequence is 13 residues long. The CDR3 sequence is CASRQDTNTEAFF. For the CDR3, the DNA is TGTGCCAGCAGGCAAGACACGAACACTGAAGCTTTCTTT.

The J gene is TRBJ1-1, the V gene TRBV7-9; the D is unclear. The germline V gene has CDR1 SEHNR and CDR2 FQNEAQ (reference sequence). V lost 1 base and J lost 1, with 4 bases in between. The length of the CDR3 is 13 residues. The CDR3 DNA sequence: TGTGCCAGCAGCTTAGACAAGAACACTGAAGCTTTCTTT. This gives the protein CASSLDKNTEAFF.

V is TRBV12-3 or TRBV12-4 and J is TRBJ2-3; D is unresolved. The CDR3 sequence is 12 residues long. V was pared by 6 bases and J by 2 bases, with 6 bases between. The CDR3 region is CASRAVTDTQYF. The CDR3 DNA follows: TGTGCCAGCAGGGCTGTCACAGATACGCAGTATTTT.

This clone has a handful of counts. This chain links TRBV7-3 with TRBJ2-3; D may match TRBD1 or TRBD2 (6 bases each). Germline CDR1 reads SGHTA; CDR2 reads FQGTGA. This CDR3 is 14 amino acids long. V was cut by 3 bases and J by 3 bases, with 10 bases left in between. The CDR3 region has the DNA TGTGCCAGCAGCTTTACAGGGAGGACAGATACGCAGTATTTT. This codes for CASSFTGRTDTQYF.